A single sample is the source of the 22 T cell receptor beta chains below, sequenced in a study of blood T cell repertoires in COVID-19. Sequenced by immunoSEQ multiplex PCR; TCRdb stores in-frame clones only, minus some. The sample consists of about 92,000 clones, roughly nine tenths of them appearing once. Sequences were obtained from peripheral blood. The receptors were gathered from a human donor with active COVID-19. The donor label of this sample is uncertain.

The V call is TRBV3-1 (or the pseudogene TRBV3-2), the J call TRBJ1-1; no firm D call. From germline, CDR1 is LGHDT and CDR2 YNNKEL (reference sequence). V was shortened by 0 bases and J by 0 bases, with 8 bases between the two germline ends. The CDR3 extends over 15 amino acids. The CDR3 here is CASSQDNRVNTEAFF. CDR3 DNA: TGTGCCAGCAGCCAAGATAACCGAGTGAACACTGAAGCTTTCTTT.

The chain carries TRBV19 and TRBJ2-1, with 11 bases lining up with TRBD2. Trimming cost V 6 bases and J 2 bases; bases outside gene matches: 18. The CDR3 runs to 20 residues. Germline values: CDR1 LNHDA, CDR2 SQIVND (reference sequence). The CDR3 spells CASSSAWIAGGPVTYNEQFF. The CDR3 DNA sequence: TGTGCCAGTAGCTCCGCCTGGATAGCGGGGGGGCCGGTGACCTACAATGAGCAGTTCTTC.

The gene calls are TRBV19 and TRBJ2-2, with a possible D match to TRBD1 (5 bases). The CDR3 has 17 residues. V was shortened by 2 bases and J by 7 bases, with 20 bases between the two germline ends. CDR1 and CDR2 from the germline V gene are LNHDA and SQIVND (reference sequence). The CDR3 sequence is CASSISLLRQFDGELFF. CDR3 coding DNA: TGTGCCAGTAGTATAAGTCTCTTGAGACAGTTCGACGGGGAGCTGTTTTTT.

The V call is TRBV2, the J call TRBJ2-5; 7 bases line up with TRBD2. J was trimmed by 9 bases and V by 5 bases; bases with no gene match: 6. CDR1 and CDR2 (germline): SNHLY, FYNNEI. The CDR3 has 12 residues. The CDR3 protein is CASSPPAGAQYF. The CDR3 coding sequence is TGTGCCAGCAGTCCCCCGGCGGGGGCCCAGTACTTC. Using reference TRBV2 and TRBJ2-5 for the parts outside the CDR3, the full variable domain is EPEVTQTPSHQVTQMGQEVILRCVPISNHLYFYWYRQILGQKVEFLVSFYNNEISEKSEIFDDQFSVERPDGSNFTLKIRSTKLEDSAMYFCASSPPAGAQYFGPGTRLLVL.

The chain links TRBV9 to TRBJ2-6; tentatively, D is TRBD1 (6 bases). Trimming took 2 bases from V and 1 from J, leaving 16 bases between them. CDR3 size: 18 residues. The germline CDR1 and CDR2 sequences are SGDLS and YYNGEE. Here the CDR3 DNA reads TGTGCCAGCAGCGTTCTTCAAAGAGGGGGTTCTGGGGCCAACGTCCTGACTTTC. As protein: CASSVLQRGGSGANVLTF. Supplemented by reference TRBV9 and TRBJ2-6, the full variable domain reads DSGVTQTPKHLITATGQRVTLRCSPRSGDLSVYWYQQSLDQGLQFLIQYYNGEERAKGNILERFSAQQFPDLHSELNLSSLELGDSALYFCASSVLQRGGSGANVLTFGAGSRLTVL.

V usage is TRBV14 and J usage is TRBJ1-1; D possibly corresponds to TRBD1 (5 bases). Trimming pared 0 bases from V and 4 bases from J, leaving 15 bases between. Germline V gene lookup returns CDR1 SGHDN and CDR2 FVKESK. The CDR3 is made up of 16 amino acids. The CDR3 loop is CASSQDRNGAATEAFF. CDR3 nucleotide sequence: TGTGCCAGCAGCCAAGATCGTAATGGGGCTGCCACTGAAGCTTTCTTT.

The gene calls are TRBV27 and TRBJ1-5; 8 nucleotides agree with TRBD1. Per the germline V gene, CDR1 is MNHEY and CDR2 is SMNVEV (reference sequence). The CDR3 extends over 19 amino acids. Trimming took 1 base from V and 0 from J; bases not matched to a gene: 11. The CDR3 DNA reads as TGTGCCAGCAGTTTATACTGGGGGACAGGAATCTATAGCAATCAGCCCCAGCATTTT. This gives the protein CASSLYWGTGIYSNQPQHF.

The chain is built from TRBV19 and TRBJ1-5; D is undetermined. Trimming left V 4 bases short and J 2 bases short, with 15 bases between. The CDR3 totals 16 residues. The V gene's germline CDR1 is LNHDA and CDR2 SQIVND (reference sequence). The CDR3 loop reads CASSTYGKAGNQPQHF. CDR3 nucleotide sequence: TGTGCCAGTAGTACTTACGGGAAGGCAGGCAATCAGCCCCAGCATTTT.

This clone has a single count. V and J are TRBV21-1 and TRBJ2-1; the DNA was not used to check the table's D call, TRBD1. TRBV21-1 is noted as a pseudogene. This CDR3 is built from 14 residues. The chain's CDR3 is CASSKESRDNEQFF. CDR3 sequence (DNA): TGTGCCAGCAGCAAAGAGTCCAGGGACAATGAGCAGTTCTTC.

The chain employs TRBV6-5 and TRBJ2-1; tentatively, D is TRBD2 (6 bases). From germline, CDR1 is MNHEY and CDR2 SVGAGI. The V gene lost 4 bases and the J gene lost 10 bases, with 17 bases spanning the gap. There are 14 residues in the CDR3. The CDR3 DNA sequence: TGTGCCAGCAGTTCGCACCGGGACTCCGGAGAGCAGTTCTTC. Its protein is CASSSHRDSGEQFF.

This sequence joins TRBV19 and TRBJ2-7; TRBD1 might be the D (6 bases). CDR3 length equals 15 residues. Germline CDR1 LNHDA, CDR2 SQIVND (reference sequence). V dropped 5 bases and J dropped 2 bases, with 16 bases sitting between them. The chain's CDR3 is CASSLVRDKAYEQYF. CDR3 bases: TGTGCCAGTAGTCTCGTCCGGGACAAAGCCTACGAGCAGTACTTC.

The chain is built from TRBV11-2 and TRBJ1-1; D might be TRBD1 (6 bases). Germline lookup yields CDR1 SGHAT and CDR2 FQNNGV. The CDR3 runs 14 residues. V was shortened by 5 bases and J by 4 bases, with 14 bases between the two germline ends. CDR3 amino acids: CASSAIQGPTEAFF. CDR3 DNA: TGTGCCAGCAGCGCCATACAGGGCCCCACTGAAGCTTTCTTT.

The chain joins TRBV7-2 to TRBJ2-5; TRBD2 might be the D (6 bases). V was clipped by 3 bases and J by 3 bases, with 11 bases between them. Germline V gene sequence: CDR1 SGHTA, CDR2 FQGNSA. The CDR3 is made up of 14 amino acids. CDR3 residues: CASSFQDYEETQYF. The CDR3 nucleotides read TGTGCCAGCAGCTTTCAGGACTACGAAGAGACCCAGTACTTC. Full variable domain (rest looked up from reference TRBV7-2 and TRBJ2-5): GAGVSQSPSNKVTEKGKDVELRCDPISGHTALYWYRQSLGQGLEFLIYFQGNSAPDKSGLPSDRFSAERTGGSVSTLTIQRTQQEDSAVYLCASSFQDYEETQYFGPGTRLLVL.

The V call is TRBV10-3, the J call TRBJ1-1; a possible D gene is TRBD1 (5 bases). CDR1 is ENHRY, CDR2 SYGVKD, per germline. Trimming stripped 3 bases from V and 4 bases from J, with 9 bases between. The CDR3 sequence is 13 residues long. This chain's CDR3 is CAISEKGITEAFF. CDR3 nucleotides: TGTGCCATCAGTGAAAAGGGGATCACTGAAGCTTTCTTT.

The V call is TRBV6-2 or TRBV6-3, the J call TRBJ2-1; a weak D match, TRBD2 (6 bases). The CDR3 spans 13 residues. Trimming left V 5 bases short and J 10 bases short, with 15 bases between. Germline CDR1 and CDR2: MNHEY and SVGEGT. The CDR3 bases are TGTGCCAGCAGTATGATGACTAGAAGCGAGCAGTTCTTC. The encoded protein is CASSMMTRSEQFF.

The chain carries TRBV7-3 and TRBJ2-3, with a weak D call TRBD1 (6 bases). Trimming left V 7 bases short and J 3 bases short, with 29 bases between. This CDR3 region has 19 residues. Germline V lookup: CDR1 SGHTA, CDR2 FQGTGA. The CDR3 sequence: CASKPWGLRATRGTDTQYF. The CDR3 nucleotides read TGTGCCAGCAAACCTTGGGGATTAAGGGCGACGAGGGGGACAGATACGCAGTATTTT.

This chain links TRBV10-3 with TRBJ2-1; 10 bases fit TRBD2. This CDR3 comprises 14 residues. The trim removed 0 bases at V and 9 bases at J, leaving 2 bases unmatched. Germline CDR1 is ENHRY and CDR2 is SYGVKD. In DNA, the CDR3 is TGTGCCATCAGTGAGTCAAGCGGGGGGGGTGAGCAGTTCTTC. Its protein is CAISESSGGGEQFF.

This clone was seen a few times. This rearrangement joins TRBV3-1 (or the pseudogene TRBV3-2) to TRBJ1-2; perhaps TRBD1 as D (5 bases). The germline V gene has CDR1 LGHDT and CDR2 YNNKEL (reference sequence). V shed 1 base and J shed 4 bases, with 10 bases lying between them. The CDR3 totals 14 residues. The CDR3 DNA is TGTGCCAGCAGCCAAGGGGCAGGGCCCTATGGCTACACCTTC. Its protein is CASSQGAGPYGYTF.

The rearrangement uses TRBV7-2 and TRBJ2-7; the match to TRBD1 covers 10 bases. CDR1 and CDR2 from the germline V gene are SGHTA and FQGNSA. V shed 1 base, J shed 4 bases, and the junction held 7 bases outside the gene matches. The CDR3 length is 16 residues. The CDR3 is CASSLVLRQGAYEQYF. The CDR3 DNA follows: TGTGCCAGCAGCTTAGTACTCAGACAGGGGGCTTACGAGCAGTACTTC.

The V gene is TRBV9, the J gene TRBJ2-3, with 7 bases that match TRBD1. Germline CDR1 SGDLS, CDR2 YYNGEE. This CDR3 region has 15 residues. V was pared by 4 bases and J by 1 base, with 6 bases of the junction left unmatched. The CDR3, as DNA: TGTGCCAGCAGCAGCTCCGACAGGGGCACAGATACGCAGTATTTT. Translation gives CASSSSDRGTDTQYF.

The gene calls are TRBV6-6 and TRBJ2-5; possible D gene TRBD1, 6 bases. The V gene lost 7 bases and the J gene lost 4 bases, with 13 bases spanning the gap. Germline lookup yields CDR1 MNHNY and CDR2 SVGAGI (reference sequence). This CDR3 spans 13 amino acids. In DNA form, the CDR3 reads TGTGCCAGCAACAGGGCAGCCTTAGAGACCCAGTACTTC. This gives the protein CASNRAALETQYF.

The gene calls are TRBV6-5 and TRBJ1-4; D may be TRBD1 (6 bases). In germline, CDR1 is MNHEY, CDR2 SVGAGI. Trimming removed 7 bases at V and 7 bases at J, with 13 bases between. The CDR3 contains 13 residues. CDR3 amino acids: CASTLGQLEKLFF. Written as DNA, the CDR3 is TGTGCCAGCACCTTGGGACAACTTGAAAAACTGTTTTTT.